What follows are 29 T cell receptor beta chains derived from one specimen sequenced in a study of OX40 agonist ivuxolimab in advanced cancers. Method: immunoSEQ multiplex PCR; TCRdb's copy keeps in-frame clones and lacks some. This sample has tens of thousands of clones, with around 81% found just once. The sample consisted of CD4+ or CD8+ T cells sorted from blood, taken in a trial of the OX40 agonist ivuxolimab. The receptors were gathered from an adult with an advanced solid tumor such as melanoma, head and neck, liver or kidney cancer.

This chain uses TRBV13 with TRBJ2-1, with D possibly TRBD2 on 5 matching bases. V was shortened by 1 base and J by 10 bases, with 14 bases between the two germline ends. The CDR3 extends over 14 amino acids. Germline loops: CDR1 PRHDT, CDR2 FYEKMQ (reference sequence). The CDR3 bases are TGTGCCAGCAGCTTAGAGGGCGGGCCCTCGGAGCAGTTCTTC. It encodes CASSLEGGPSEQFF.

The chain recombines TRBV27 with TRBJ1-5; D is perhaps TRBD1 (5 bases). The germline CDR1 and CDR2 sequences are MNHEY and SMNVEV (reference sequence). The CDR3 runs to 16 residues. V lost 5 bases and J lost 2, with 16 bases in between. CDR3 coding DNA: TGTGCCAGCAGTCCCGTGGGAGCCAGGGGCAATCAGCCCCAGCATTTT. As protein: CASSPVGARGNQPQHF.

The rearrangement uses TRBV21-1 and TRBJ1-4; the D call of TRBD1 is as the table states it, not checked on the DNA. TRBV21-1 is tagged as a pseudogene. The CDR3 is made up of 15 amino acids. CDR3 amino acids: CASSKVAGDNEKLFF. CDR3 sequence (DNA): TGTGCCAGCAGCAAAGTTGCAGGGGATAATGAAAAACTGTTTTTT.

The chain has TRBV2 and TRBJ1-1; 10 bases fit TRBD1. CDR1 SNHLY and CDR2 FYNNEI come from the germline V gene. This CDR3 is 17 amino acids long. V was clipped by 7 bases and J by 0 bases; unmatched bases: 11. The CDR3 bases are TGTGCCAGCATTGGACAGGGGGGCCTCCCTATGAACACTGAAGCTTTCTTT. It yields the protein CASIGQGGLPMNTEAFF.

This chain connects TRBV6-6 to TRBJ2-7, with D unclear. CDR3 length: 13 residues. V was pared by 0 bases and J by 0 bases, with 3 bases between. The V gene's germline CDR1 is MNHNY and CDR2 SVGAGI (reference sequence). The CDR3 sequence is CASSYSTSYEQYF. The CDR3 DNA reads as TGTGCCAGCAGTTACTCGACCTCCTACGAGCAGTACTTC.

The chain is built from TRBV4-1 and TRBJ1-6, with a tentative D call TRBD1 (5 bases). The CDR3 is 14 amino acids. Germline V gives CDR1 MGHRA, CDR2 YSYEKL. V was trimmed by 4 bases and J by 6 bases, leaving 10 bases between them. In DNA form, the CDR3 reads TGCGCCAGCAGCCTGACAGCTACTAATTCACCCCTCCACTTT. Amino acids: CASSLTATNSPLHF.

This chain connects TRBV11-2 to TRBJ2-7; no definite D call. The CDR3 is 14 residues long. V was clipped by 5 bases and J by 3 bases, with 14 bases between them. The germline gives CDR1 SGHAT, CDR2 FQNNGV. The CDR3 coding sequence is TGTGCCAGCAGCCGCGAGCAGGCAGACTACGAGCAGTACTTC. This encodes CASSREQADYEQYF.

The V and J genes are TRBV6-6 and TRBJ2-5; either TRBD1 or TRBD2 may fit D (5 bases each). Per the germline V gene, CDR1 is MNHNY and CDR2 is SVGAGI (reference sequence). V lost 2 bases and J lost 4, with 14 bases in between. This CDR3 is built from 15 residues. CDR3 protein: CASSYPRGPAETQYF. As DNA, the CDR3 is TGTGCCAGCAGTTACCCGAGGGGCCCCGCAGAGACCCAGTACTTC.

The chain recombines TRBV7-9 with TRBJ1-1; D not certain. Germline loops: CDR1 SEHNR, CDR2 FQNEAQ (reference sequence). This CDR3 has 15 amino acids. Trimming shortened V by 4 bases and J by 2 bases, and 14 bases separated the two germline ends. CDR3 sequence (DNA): TGTGCCAGCAGCTCCGGGTCGATAGTAAACACTGAAGCTTTCTTT. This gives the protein CASSSGSIVNTEAFF.

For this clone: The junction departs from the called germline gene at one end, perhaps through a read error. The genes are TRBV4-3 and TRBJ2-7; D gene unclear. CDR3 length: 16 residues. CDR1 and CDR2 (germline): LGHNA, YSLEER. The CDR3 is CASSQDVVLRSHEQYF. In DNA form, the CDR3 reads TGCGCCAGCAGCCAAGATGTGGTACTTCGCTCCCACGAGCAGTACTTC.

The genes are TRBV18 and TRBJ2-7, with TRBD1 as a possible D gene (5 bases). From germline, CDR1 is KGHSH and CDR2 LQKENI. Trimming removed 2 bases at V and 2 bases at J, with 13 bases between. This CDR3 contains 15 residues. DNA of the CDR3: TGTGCCAGCTCACCAGTAACCAGGGCAGCCTACGAGCAGTACTTC. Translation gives CASSPVTRAAYEQYF.

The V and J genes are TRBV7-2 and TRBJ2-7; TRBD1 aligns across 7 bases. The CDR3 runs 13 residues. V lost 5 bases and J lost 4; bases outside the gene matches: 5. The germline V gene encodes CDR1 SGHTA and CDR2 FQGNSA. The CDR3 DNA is TGTGCCAGCAGCGGCCGGGACAGATACGAGCAGTACTTC. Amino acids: CASSGRDRYEQYF.

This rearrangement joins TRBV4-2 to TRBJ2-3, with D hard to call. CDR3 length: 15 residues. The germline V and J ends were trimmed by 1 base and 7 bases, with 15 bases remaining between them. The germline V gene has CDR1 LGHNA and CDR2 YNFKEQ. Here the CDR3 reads CASSQVSEPTNTQYF. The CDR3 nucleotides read TGTGCCAGCAGCCAAGTATCGGAACCTACGAATACGCAGTATTTT.

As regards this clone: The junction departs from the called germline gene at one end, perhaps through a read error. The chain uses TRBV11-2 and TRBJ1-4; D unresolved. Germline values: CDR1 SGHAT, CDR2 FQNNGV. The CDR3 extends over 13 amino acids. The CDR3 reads CASSLSPGEKLFF. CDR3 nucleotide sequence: TGTGCCAGCAGCTTAAGTCCCGGGGAAAAGCTGTTTTTT.

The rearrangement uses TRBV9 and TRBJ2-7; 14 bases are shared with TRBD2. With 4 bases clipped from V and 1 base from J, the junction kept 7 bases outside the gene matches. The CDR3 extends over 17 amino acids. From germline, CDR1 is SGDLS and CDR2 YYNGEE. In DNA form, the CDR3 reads TGTGCCAGCAGCAAGACTAGCGGGGGGGCCGCTTCCTACGAGCAGTACTTC. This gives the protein CASSKTSGGAASYEQYF.

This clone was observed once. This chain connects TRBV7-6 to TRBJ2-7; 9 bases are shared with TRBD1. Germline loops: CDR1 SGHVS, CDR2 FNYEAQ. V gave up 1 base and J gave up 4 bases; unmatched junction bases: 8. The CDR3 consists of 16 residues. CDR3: CASSLGLGTGFYEQYF. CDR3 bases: TGTGCCAGCAGCTTAGGGTTAGGGACAGGGTTTTACGAGCAGTACTTC.

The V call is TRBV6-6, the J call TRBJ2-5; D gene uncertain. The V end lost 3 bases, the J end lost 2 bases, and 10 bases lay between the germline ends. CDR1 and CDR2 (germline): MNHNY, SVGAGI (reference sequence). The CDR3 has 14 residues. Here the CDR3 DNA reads TGTGCCAGCAGTTATTGGGCAGATCAAGAGACCCAGTACTTC. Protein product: CASSYWADQETQYF.

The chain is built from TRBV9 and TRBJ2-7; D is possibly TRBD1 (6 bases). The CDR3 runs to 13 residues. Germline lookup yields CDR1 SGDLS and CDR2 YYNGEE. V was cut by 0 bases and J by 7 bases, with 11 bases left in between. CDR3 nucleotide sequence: TGTGCCAGCAGCGTAGAAAAAGACAGGGAGCAGTACTTC. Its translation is CASSVEKDREQYF. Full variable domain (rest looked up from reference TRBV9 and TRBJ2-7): DSGVTQTPKHLITATGQRVTLRCSPRSGDLSVYWYQQSLDQGLQFLIQYYNGEERAKGNILERFSAQQFPDLHSELNLSSLELGDSALYFCASSVEKDREQYFGPGTRLTVT.

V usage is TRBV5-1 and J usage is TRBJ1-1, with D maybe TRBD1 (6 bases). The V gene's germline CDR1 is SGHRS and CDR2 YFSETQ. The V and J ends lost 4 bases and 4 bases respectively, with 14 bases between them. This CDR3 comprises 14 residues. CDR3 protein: CASSLQEGGTEAFF. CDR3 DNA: TGCGCCAGCAGCCTACAAGAAGGGGGCACTGAAGCTTTCTTT.

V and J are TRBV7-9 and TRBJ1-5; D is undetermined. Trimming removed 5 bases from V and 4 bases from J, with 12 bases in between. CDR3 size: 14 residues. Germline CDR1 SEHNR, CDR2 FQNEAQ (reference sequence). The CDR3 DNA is TGTGCCAGCAGCACGGGCGGCCCTAATCAGCCCCAGCATTTT. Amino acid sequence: CASSTGGPNQPQHF.

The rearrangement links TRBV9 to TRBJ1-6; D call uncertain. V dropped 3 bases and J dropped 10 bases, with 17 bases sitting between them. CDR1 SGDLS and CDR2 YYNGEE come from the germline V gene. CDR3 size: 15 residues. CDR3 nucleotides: TGTGCCAGCAGCGCCGACCCTCCGGGTAGGTCACCCCTCCACTTT. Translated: CASSADPPGRSPLHF.

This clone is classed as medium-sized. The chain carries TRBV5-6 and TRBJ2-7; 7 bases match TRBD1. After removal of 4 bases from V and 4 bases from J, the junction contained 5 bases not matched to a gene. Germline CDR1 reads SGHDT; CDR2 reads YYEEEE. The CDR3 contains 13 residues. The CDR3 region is CASSGRDRYEQYF. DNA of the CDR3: TGTGCCAGCAGCGGCCGGGACAGATACGAGCAGTACTTC.

The CDR3 DNA reads TGTGCCAGCAGCTATCTCGGGACTCCACTGGATGGGCAGTACTTC. This sequence encodes CASSYLGTPLDGQYF. The rearrangement links TRBV5-4 to TRBJ2-7, with D possibly TRBD2 on 6 matching bases. The CDR3 sequence is 15 residues long. Trimming pared 3 bases from V and 9 bases from J, leaving 22 bases between. The germline V gene encodes CDR1 SGHNT and CDR2 YYREEE (reference sequence). The full variable domain, completed using reference TRBV5-4 and TRBJ2-7, is ETGVTQSPTHLIKTRGQQVTLRCSSQSGHNTVSWYQQALGQGPQFIFQYYREEENGRGNFPPRFSGLQFPNYSSELNVNALELDDSALYLCASSYLGTPLDGQYFGPGTRLTVT.

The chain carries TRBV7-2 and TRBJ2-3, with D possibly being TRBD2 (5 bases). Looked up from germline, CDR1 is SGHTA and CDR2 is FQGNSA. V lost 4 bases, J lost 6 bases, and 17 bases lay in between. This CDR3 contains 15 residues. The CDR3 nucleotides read TGTGCCAGCAGCTCCCCCGCGGACTTCACGGATACGCAGTATTTT. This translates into CASSSPADFTDTQYF.

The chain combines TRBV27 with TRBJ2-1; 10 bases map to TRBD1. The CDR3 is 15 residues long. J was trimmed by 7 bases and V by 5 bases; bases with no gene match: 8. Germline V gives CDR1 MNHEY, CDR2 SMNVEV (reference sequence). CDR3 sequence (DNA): TGTGCCAGCAGTAAACCGGGACAGGGGTCGAATGAGCAGTTCTTC. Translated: CASSKPGQGSNEQFF.

The CDR3 here is CASQDRVYNYGYTF. The CDR3 DNA reads TGTGCCAGCCAGGACAGGGTTTACAACTATGGCTACACCTTC. The chain is built from TRBV27 and TRBJ1-2; TRBD1 agrees at 8 bases. This CDR3 contains 14 residues. The germline V gene encodes CDR1 MNHEY and CDR2 SMNVEV (reference sequence). J was trimmed by 2 bases and V by 8 bases; bases with no gene match: 7.

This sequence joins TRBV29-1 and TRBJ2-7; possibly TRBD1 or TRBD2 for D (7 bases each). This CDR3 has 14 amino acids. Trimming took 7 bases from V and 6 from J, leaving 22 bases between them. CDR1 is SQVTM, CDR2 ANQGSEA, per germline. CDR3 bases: TGCAGCGCCGAAAGGGCAGGGGGGGGGTCCGAGCAGTACTTC. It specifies CSAERAGGGSEQYF.

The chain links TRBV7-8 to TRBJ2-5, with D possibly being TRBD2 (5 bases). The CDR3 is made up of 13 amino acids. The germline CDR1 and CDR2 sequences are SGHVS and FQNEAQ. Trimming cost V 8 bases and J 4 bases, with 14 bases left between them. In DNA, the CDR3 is TGTGCCAGCCGCACGGGATGGGCAGAGACCCAGTACTTC. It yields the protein CASRTGWAETQYF.

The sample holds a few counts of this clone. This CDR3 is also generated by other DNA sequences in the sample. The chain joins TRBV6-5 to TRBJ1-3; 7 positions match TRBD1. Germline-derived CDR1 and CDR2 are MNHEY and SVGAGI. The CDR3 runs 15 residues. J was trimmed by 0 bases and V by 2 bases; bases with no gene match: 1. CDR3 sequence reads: CASSYRQGSGNTIYF. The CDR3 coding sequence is TGTGCCAGCAGTTACCGACAGGGCTCTGGAAACACCATATATTTT.